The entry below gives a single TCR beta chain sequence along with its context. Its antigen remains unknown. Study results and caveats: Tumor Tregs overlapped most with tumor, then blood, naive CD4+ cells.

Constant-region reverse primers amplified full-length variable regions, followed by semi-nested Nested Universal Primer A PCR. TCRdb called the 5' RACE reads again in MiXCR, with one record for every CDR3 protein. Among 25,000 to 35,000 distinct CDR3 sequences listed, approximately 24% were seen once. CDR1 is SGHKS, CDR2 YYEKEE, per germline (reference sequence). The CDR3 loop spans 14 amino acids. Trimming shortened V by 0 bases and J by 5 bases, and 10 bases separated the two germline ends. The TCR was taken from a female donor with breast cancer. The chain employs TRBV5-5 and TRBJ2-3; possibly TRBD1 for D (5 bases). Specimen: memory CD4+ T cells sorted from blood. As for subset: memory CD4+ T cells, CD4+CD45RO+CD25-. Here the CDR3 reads CASSLGGAIDTQYF. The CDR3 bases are TGTGCCAGCAGCTTGGGTGGGGCGATAGATACGCAGTATTTT.